Listed below are T cell receptor beta chains from one sample, sequenced in a study of blood T cells in healthy people across ages. TCRdb independently ran MiXCR on the 5' RACE reads; one entry per CDR3 protein. The sample shows more than 900,000 distinct CDR3 sequences, about 23% of them seen only once. These records were also assigned to another study, of T cells of mothers and their children.

Sequencing used blood. The receptors shown here come from a girl aged 2 to 10 in good health. The conserved cysteine and the conserved F or W are not part of the CDR3 here. The size entry is marked missing in some rows and otherwise reads once, few, many or a size class.

V gene	clone size	J gene	CDR3 protein
TRBV6-5	.	TRBJ1-1	ASSYAGETEAF
TRBV27	few	TRBJ1-6	ASSPGRGQGPHPLH
TRBV12-3/TRBV12-4	.	.	ASSSDRVSHEQY
TRBV6-2/TRBV6-3	.	TRBJ1-1	ASSYSDRGLNTEAF
TRBV7-2	.	TRBJ2-5	ASSFNGGAQETQY
TRBV6-2/TRBV6-3	few	TRBJ1-5	ASVWGGDQPQH
TRBV13	few	.	ASSLGGDRAHYEQY
TRBV28	.	TRBJ2-5	ASTSTRGAETQY
TRBV18	.	TRBJ2-5	ASSAETGSQETQY
TRBV15	.	TRBJ2-5	ATSRDGSGGY
TRBV7-9	few	TRBJ2-1	ASSLSQGSYNEQF
TRBV12-3/TRBV12-4	few	TRBJ2-4	ASSQLNIQY
TRBV29-1	.	TRBJ2-5	SVKAGFQETQY
TRBV5-1	.	TRBJ1-4	ASSRTGDATNEKLF
TRBV5-1	.	TRBJ1-2	ASSLEGAVNGYT
TRBV7-9	.	TRBJ1-4	ASIRQGDEKLF
TRBV15	.	TRBJ2-1	ATSRDAGGINEQF
TRBV12-5	few	TRBJ2-7	ASGPGYSYEQY
TRBV9	few	TRBJ1-2	ASSALTGGGYT
TRBV29-1	.	TRBJ2-5	SVLGGEGETQY
TRBV2	.	TRBJ2-1	AIYSPRLASYNEQF
TRBV29-1	.	.	SGHQGGEQY
TRBV11-2	few	TRBJ2-4	ASSRFGKNIQY
TRBV7-9	.	TRBJ2-2	ASRGLSGGTGELF